The 5 T cell receptor beta chains below all came from one sample that was sequenced in a study of blood T cell repertoires in COVID-19. Clones were sequenced by immunoSEQ multiplex PCR, and TCRdb holds only the in-frame ones, with some missing. The sample consists of about 210,000 clones, 75% to 85% of them appearing once. Sequenced sample: PBMCs or T cells enriched from blood (not recorded which). Receptors were obtained from a man aged 30 to 45 with acute COVID-19.

This rearrangement joins TRBV5-5 to TRBJ1-5; maybe TRBD1 (5 bases). V shed 0 bases and J shed 9 bases, with 13 bases lying between them. The CDR3 length is 14 residues. Germline V CDR1 and CDR2: SGHKS, YYEKEE (reference sequence). CDR3 in DNA: TGTGCCAGCAGCTTGGGACAGTCAGCGAGGCCCCAGCATTTT. Translated: CASSLGQSARPQHF. The full variable domain, rest sourced from reference TRBV5-5 and TRBJ1-5, is DAGVTQSPTHLIKTRGQQVTLRCSPISGHKSVSWYQQVLGQGPQFIFQYYEKEERGRGNFPDRFSARQFPNYSSELNVNALLLGDSALYLCASSLGQSARPQHFGDGTRLSIL.

This clone has only one observation. The V and J genes are TRBV4-1 and TRBJ2-7; 7 bases match TRBD2. Losses at the gene ends were 1 base for V and 3 bases for J; bases not matched to a gene: 3. CDR3 size: 14 residues. Germline V lookup: CDR1 MGHRA, CDR2 YSYEKL. Here the CDR3 reads CASSQGRGNYEQYF. The CDR3 DNA reads as TGCGCCAGCAGCCAAGGGCGGGGGAACTACGAGCAGTACTTC.

The chain joins TRBV10-3 to TRBJ2-2; TRBD1 matches 7 bases. After removal of 0 bases from V and 5 bases from J, the junction contained 6 bases not matched to a gene. In germline, CDR1 is ENHRY, CDR2 SYGVKD. The CDR3 has 16 residues. CDR3 region: CAISESPGQRTGELFF. The CDR3 bases are TGTGCCATCAGTGAGTCGCCGGGACAGAGAACCGGGGAGCTGTTTTTT.

This chain links TRBV5-6 with TRBJ1-1; TRBD1 matches 8 bases. The CDR3 has 17 residues. With V trimmed by 1 base and J by 0 bases, 8 bases remained unmatched. Germline V gives CDR1 SGHDT, CDR2 YYEEEE. The CDR3 DNA reads as TGTGCCAGCAGCTTGTTCCAGGGGGCTGTGATGAACACTGAAGCTTTCTTT. It yields the protein CASSLFQGAVMNTEAFF.

The rearrangement uses TRBV10-2 and TRBJ1-1; D may be TRBD1 (5 bases). Germline assignment: CDR1 WSHSY and CDR2 SAAADI. The CDR3 has 14 amino acids. V was trimmed by 7 bases and J by 1 base, leaving 13 bases between them. This chain's CDR3 is CASKNARENTEAFF. The CDR3 bases are TGCGCCAGCAAGAATGCCAGGGAGAACACTGAAGCTTTCTTT.